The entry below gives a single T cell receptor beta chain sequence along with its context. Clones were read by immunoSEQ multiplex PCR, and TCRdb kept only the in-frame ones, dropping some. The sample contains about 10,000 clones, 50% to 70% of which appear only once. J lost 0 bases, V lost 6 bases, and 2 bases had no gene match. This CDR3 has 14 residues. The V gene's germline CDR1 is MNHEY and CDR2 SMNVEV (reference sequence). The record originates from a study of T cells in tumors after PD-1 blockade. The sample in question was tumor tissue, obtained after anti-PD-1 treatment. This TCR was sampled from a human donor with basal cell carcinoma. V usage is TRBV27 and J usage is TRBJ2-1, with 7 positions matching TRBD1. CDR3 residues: CASSDRDSYNEQFF. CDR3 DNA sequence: TGTGCCAGCAGCGACAGGGACTCCTACAATGAGCAGTTCTTC.